This is a list of T cell receptor beta chains from one sample in a study of patients and donors after allogeneic stem cell transplantation. TCRdb recomputed calls from the RT-PCR reads with MiXCR, one row per CDR3 protein. The sample consists of 87,000 or so distinct CDR3 sequences, just under 5% of them appearing once. The material sequenced was blood, either unsorted or a sorted T cell fraction (not recorded which). These receptors all come from a human donor who was either an allogeneic HSCT recipient or a stem cell or donor lymphocyte infusion donor (not recorded which). It is not recorded whose cells these are; they may come from a transplant donor. Each CDR3 is given with its conserved first and last residue. A D gene is named only where the DNA matches it firmly. Only part of the rows carry a size: once, few, many, or a class if the clone is expanded.

many,NA,TRBV5-1,TRBJ2-5,TGCGCCAGCAGCCCCTGGGGGGAAGAGACCCAGTACTTC,CASSPWGEETQYF
NA,TRBD2,TRBV19,TRBJ2-3,TGTGCCAGTAGTTCTGACGGGAGGGCAACTAGCACAGATACGCAGTATTTT,CASSSDGRATSTDTQYF
many,NA,TRBV27,TRBJ1-2,TGTGCCAGCAGTTTATTCCCCGACCGCGGCGGGGGCTACACCTTC,CASSLFPDRGGGYTF
NA,NA,TRBV6-1,TRBJ1-5,TGTGCCGGCAAAAGATCAAGCCCGCCCGATCAGCCCCAGCATTTT,CAGKRSSPPDQPQHF
many,NA,TRBV5-1,TRBJ2-7,TGCGCCAGCAGCTTTAGGGAAAACTACGAGCAGTACTTC,CASSFRENYEQYF
few,NA,TRBV24-1,TRBJ2-5,TGTGCCACCAGTGATTTGCCAAGGGGGGGGACCCAGTACTTC,CATSDLPRGGTQYF
few,TRBD1,TRBV5-1,TRBJ2-5,TGCGCCAGCAGCTTAGCCGGGACAGGGAGGGAGACCCAGTACTTC,CASSLAGTGRETQYF
few,TRBD1,TRBV7-3,TRBJ2-3,TGTGCCAGCAGCTTAGCGGGACAGGGCTCCAGGGATACGCAGTATTTT,CASSLAGQGSRDTQYF
NA,TRBD2,TRBV6-5,TRBJ2-5,TGTGCCAGCAGGCGGGAGGAGACCCAGTACTTC,CASRREETQYF
many,NA,TRBV7-2,TRBJ1-1,TGTGCCAGCAGCACCAGGAACACTGAAGCTTTCTTT,CASSTRNTEAFF
few,NA,TRBV29-1,TRBJ2-1,TGCAGCCAGGGTAAGGGGGGGGCATACAATGAGCAGTTCTTC,CSQGKGGAYNEQFF
few,NA,TRBV13,TRBJ1-2,TGTGCCAGCAGCTTAATCGCAGGGGACGGCTACACCTTC,CASSLIAGDGYTF
many,TRBD2,TRBV7-2,TRBJ2-1,TGTGCCAGCAGCTTAGTGTGGACTAGCAATGAGCAGTTCTTC,CASSLVWTSNEQFF
many,NA,TRBV9,TRBJ2-2,TGTGCCAGCAGCGTAGAGGTCCAACCTGCGAGCACCGGGGAGCTGTTTTTT,CASSVEVQPASTGELFF
few,NA,TRBV30,TRBJ1-6,TGTGCCTGGAGTGTAGGAAGGGGTGGGTCACCCCTCCACTTT,CAWSVGRGGSPLHF
NA,TRBD2,TRBV4-2,TRBJ2-1,TGTGCCAGCAGCCTCTTTGCTGGGGCGGGAGGCTCCTACAATGAGCAGTTCTTC,CASSLFAGAGGSYNEQFF
few,NA,TRBV12-3/TRBV12-4,TRBJ2-2,TGTGCCAGCAGTCGGACGTTGAACACCGGGGAGCTGTTTTTT,CASSRTLNTGELFF
many,TRBD1,TRBV19,TRBJ2-5,TGTGCCAGTAGTATGGGACAGGGATTGGGGACCCAGTACTTC,CASSMGQGLGTQYF
NA,NA,TRBV11-2,TRBJ1-2,TGTGCCAGCAGCTTAGAAGGCAGGAATTATGGCTACACCTTC,CASSLEGRNYGYTF
NA,NA,TRBV12-3/TRBV12-4,TRBJ2-3,TGTGCCAGCTCCTCGACGACGGAAGATACGCAGTATTTT,CASSSTTEDTQYF
many,TRBD2,TRBV15,TRBJ2-1,TGTGCCACCAGCAGAGAGGGCGGGAGGCTCCACAATGAGCAGTTCTTC,CATSREGGRLHNEQFF
many,TRBD1,TRBV18,TRBJ1-6,TGTGCCAGCTCACCCGGACAGGGAGAACCTAATTCACCCCTCCACTTT,CASSPGQGEPNSPLHF
many,TRBD1,TRBV6-1,TRBJ2-1,TGTGCCAGCAGTCGAACCGGGACAGCTAATAATGAGCAGTTCTTC,CASSRTGTANNEQFF
many,TRBD1,TRBV6-1,TRBJ1-2,TGTGCCAGCAGTGAGGACAGGGATCGTGGCTACACCTTC,CASSEDRDRGYTF
many,NA,TRBV11-2,TRBJ2-1,TGTGCCAGCAGCTTAGATAGGGGCTCCTACAATGAGCAGTTCTTC,CASSLDRGSYNEQFF
NA,NA,TRBV19,TRBJ2-1,TGTGCCAGTAGTATAGATTGGCAGGGTTCGCAGTTCTTC,CASSIDWQGSQFF
many,TRBD1,TRBV6-1,TRBJ2-5,TGTGCCAGCAGTCAGGACAGGACCCGCGTGACCCAGTACTTC,CASSQDRTRVTQYF
NA,NA,TRBV20-1,TRBJ2-2,TGCAGTGCTAGAGAGGGGACGAAAGGGGTCGGGGAGCTGTTTTTT,CSAREGTKGVGELFF
many,NA,TRBV11-2,TRBJ2-1,TGTGCCAGCAGCTTAGAAGACAGTATGACCATTCGTCTATACAATGAGCAGTTCTTC,CASSLEDSMTIRLYNEQFF
many,NA,TRBV20-1,TRBJ2-5,TGCAGTGCTAGAGGGGACGTTGAGGAGACCCAGTACTTC,CSARGDVEETQYF
NA,NA,TRBV9,TRBJ1-1,TGTGCCAGCAGCCCGTCGGGGCAGGTTGATGTGGCTTTCTTT,CASSPSGQVDVAFF
many,NA,TRBV7-2,TRBJ2-5,TGTGCCAGCAGCTTAGCGTCCGGGAATACCCAGTACTTC,CASSLASGNTQYF
NA,NA,TRBV5-1,TRBJ1-1,TGCGCCAGCAGCTTGGTTACGGGGGACACTGAAGCTTTCTTT,CASSLVTGDTEAFF
many,NA,TRBV7-2,TRBJ2-1,TGTGCCAGCAGCTTGGGACTGCCCTACAATGAGCAGTTCTTC,CASSLGLPYNEQFF
few,TRBD1,TRBV3-1,TRBJ1-6,TGTGCCAGCAGCCTTGGACAGGCTAATTCACCCCTCCACTTT,CASSLGQANSPLHF
many,NA,TRBV7-9,TRBJ1-1,TGTGCCAGCAGAGTCGCAGGGGTGGGCACTGAAGCTTTCTTT,CASRVAGVGTEAFF
medium-sized,NA,TRBV20-1,TRBJ2-1,TGCAGTGCTAGGGGACCTACCGTCGATGAGCAGTTCTTC,CSARGPTVDEQFF
NA,TRBD2,TRBV27,TRBJ2-2,TGTGCCAGTTCAGATACTGGTGGCGGGAGTTTCACCGGGGAGCTGTTTTTT,CASSDTGGGSFTGELFF
few,TRBD2,TRBV2,TRBJ2-5,TGTGCCAGCAGCCCCGGGACTAGCGGGGGGGCCCAAGAGACCCAGTACTTC,CASSPGTSGGAQETQYF
many,NA,TRBV9,TRBJ2-2,TGTGCCAGCAGCGTAGGGGGTAGGCCGGACGGGGAGCTGTTTTTT,CASSVGGRPDGELFF
many,NA,TRBV5-1,TRBJ2-1,TGCGCCAGCAGCGAGAACAGCCCATCCTACAATGAGCAGTTCTTC,CASSENSPSYNEQFF
few,TRBD2,TRBV6-1,TRBJ2-7,TGTGCCAGCAGTGAAGTTAGCGGGAGGCTCAACTCCTACGAGCAGTACTTC,CASSEVSGRLNSYEQYF
many,TRBD2,TRBV20-1,TRBJ2-5,TGCAGTGCTAGCGGTCGACTAGCGGGAGAGGAGACCCAGTACTTC,CSASGRLAGEETQYF
many,NA,TRBV27,TRBJ1-6,TGTGCCAGCAGTAGTTCCCCCTTATTACCCCTCCACTTT,CASSSSPLLPLHF
many,NA,TRBV11-2,TRBJ2-6,TGTGCCAGCAGCTCAATGAGGTTCTCTGGGGCCAACGTCCTGACTTTC,CASSSMRFSGANVLTF
many,NA,TRBV9,TRBJ1-3,TGTGCCAGCAGCGCTAACTCTGGAAACACCATATATTTT,CASSANSGNTIYF
many,TRBD2,TRBV7-2,TRBJ2-1,TGTGCCAGCAGCCCTAGCGGGGGGGCCTATTATGAGCAGTTCTTC,CASSPSGGAYYEQFF
many,NA,TRBV11-1,TRBJ2-7,TGTGCCAGCAGCTTAGATGGGCGTCAGGGGATCGGATCCGCCTACGAGCAGTACTTC,CASSLDGRQGIGSAYEQYF
many,NA,TRBV30,TRBJ1-5,TGTGCCTGGAGCAGACAGAGCGATCAGCCCCAGCATTTT,CAWSRQSDQPQHF
NA,NA,TRBV7-6,TRBJ2-7,TGTGCCAGCAGCCCCCCCCAGGCGGGTGAGCAGTACTTC,CASSPPQAGEQYF
NA,NA,TRBV19,TRBJ2-4,TGTGCCAGTAGTAAGGGAGGAAACATTCAGTACTTC,CASSKGGNIQYF